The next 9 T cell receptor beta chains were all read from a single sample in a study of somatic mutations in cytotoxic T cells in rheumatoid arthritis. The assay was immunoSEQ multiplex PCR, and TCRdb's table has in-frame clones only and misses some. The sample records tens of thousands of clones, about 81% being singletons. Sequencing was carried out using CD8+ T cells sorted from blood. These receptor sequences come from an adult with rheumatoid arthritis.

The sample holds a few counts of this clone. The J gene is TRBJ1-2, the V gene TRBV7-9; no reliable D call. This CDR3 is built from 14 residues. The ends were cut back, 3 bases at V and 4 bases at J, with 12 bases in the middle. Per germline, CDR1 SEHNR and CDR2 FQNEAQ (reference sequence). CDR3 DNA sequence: TGTGCCAGCAGCTTCAGAGAACCCTTCTATGGCTACACCTTC. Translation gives CASSFREPFYGYTF.

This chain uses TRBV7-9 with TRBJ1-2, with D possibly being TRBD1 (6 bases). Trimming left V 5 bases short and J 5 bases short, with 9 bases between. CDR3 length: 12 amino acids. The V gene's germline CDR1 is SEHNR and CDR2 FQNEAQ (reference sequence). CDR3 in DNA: TGTGCCAGCAGCGAAGGGGGTTATGGCTACACCTTC. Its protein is CASSEGGYGYTF.

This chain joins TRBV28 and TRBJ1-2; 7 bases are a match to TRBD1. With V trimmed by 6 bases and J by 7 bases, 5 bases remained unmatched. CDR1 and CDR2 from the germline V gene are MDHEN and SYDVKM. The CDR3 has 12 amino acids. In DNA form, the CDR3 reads TGTGCCAGCAGAGACGACAGGGTTGGCTACACCTTC. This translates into CASRDDRVGYTF.

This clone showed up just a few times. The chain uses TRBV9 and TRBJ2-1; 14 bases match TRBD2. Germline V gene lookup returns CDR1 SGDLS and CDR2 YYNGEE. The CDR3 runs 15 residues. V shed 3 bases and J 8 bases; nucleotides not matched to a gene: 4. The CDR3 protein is CASSATSGGAYEQFF. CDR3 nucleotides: TGTGCCAGCAGCGCGACTAGCGGGGGGGCCTATGAGCAGTTCTTC.

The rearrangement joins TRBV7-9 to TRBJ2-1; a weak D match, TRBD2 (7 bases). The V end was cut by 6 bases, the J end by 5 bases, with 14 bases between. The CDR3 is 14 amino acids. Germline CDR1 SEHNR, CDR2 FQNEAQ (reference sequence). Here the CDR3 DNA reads TGTGCCAGCAGTCCCAGGGAGGGGGACAATGAGCAGTTCTTC. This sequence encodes CASSPREGDNEQFF.

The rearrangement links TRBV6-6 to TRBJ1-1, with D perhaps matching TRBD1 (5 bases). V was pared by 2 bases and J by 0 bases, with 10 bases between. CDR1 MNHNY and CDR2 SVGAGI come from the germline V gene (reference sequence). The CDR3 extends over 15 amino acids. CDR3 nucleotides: TGTGCCAGCAGTTACGCCAGACAGATGAACACTGAAGCTTTCTTT. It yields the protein CASSYARQMNTEAFF.

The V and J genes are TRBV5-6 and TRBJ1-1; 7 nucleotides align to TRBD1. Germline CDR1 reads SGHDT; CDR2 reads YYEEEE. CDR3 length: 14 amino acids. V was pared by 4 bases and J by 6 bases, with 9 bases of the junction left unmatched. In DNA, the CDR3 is TGTGCCAGCAGCGGAATACAGGGGCAACCTGAAGCTTTCTTT. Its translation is CASSGIQGQPEAFF.

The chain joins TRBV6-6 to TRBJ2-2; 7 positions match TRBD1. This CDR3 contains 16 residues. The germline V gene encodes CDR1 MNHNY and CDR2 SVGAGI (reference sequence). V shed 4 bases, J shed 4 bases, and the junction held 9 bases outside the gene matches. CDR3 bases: TGTGCCAGCAGTTGGCCCCAGGGGGACGGCACCGGGGAGCTGTTTTTT. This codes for CASSWPQGDGTGELFF.

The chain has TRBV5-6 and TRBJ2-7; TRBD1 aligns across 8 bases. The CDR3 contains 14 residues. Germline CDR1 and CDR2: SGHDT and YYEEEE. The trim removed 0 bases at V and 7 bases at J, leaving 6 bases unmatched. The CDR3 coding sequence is TGTGCCAGCAGCTTGGGACAGGGGATGGGGGAGCAGTACTTC. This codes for CASSLGQGMGEQYF.